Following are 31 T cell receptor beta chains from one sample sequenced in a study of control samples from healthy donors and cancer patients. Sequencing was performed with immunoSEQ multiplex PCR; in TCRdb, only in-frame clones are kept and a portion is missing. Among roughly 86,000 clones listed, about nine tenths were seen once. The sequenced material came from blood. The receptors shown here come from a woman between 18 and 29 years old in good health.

CDR3 amino acids: CASSLSRTDEQFF. CDR3 in DNA: TGTGCCAGCAGCCTGTCCAGGACGGATGAGCAGTTCTTC. The V gene is TRBV7-9, the J gene TRBJ2-1, with no clear D. V was shortened by 5 bases and J by 8 bases, with 13 bases between the two germline ends. Germline V gene lookup returns CDR1 SEHNR and CDR2 FQNEAQ (reference sequence). The CDR3 runs 13 residues.

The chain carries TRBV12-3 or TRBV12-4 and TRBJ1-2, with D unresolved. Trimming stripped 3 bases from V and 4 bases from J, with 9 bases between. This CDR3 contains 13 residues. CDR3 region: CASSFGQSYGYTF. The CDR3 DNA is TGTGCCAGCAGTTTTGGTCAGTCCTATGGCTACACCTTC.

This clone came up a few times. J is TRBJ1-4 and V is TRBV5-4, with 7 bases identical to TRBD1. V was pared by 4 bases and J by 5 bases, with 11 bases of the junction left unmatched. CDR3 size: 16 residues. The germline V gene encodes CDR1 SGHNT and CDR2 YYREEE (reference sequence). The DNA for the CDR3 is TGTGCCAGCAGCCCAGCCCCGGGACAGAGAAATGAAAAACTGTTTTTT. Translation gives CASSPAPGQRNEKLFF.

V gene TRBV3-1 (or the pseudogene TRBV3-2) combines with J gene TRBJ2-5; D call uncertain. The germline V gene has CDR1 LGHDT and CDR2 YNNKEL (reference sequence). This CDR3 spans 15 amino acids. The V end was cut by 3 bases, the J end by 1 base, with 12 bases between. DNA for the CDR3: TGTGCCAGCAGCCAGTCCCATGGTATCCAAGAGACCCAGTACTTC. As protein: CASSQSHGIQETQYF.

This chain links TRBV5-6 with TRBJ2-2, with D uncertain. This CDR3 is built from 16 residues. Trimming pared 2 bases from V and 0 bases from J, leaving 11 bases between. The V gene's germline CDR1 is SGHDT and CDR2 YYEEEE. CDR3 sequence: CASSFGLPPNTGELFF. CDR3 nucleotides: TGTGCCAGCAGCTTTGGGCTGCCCCCGAACACCGGGGAGCTGTTTTTT.

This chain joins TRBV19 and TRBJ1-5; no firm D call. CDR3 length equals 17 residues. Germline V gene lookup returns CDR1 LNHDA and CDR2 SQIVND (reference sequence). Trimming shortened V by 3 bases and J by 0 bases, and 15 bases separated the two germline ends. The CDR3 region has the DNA TGTGCCAGTAGTATCCCGGTCGGCCCCTATAGCAATCAGCCCCAGCATTTT. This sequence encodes CASSIPVGPYSNQPQHF.

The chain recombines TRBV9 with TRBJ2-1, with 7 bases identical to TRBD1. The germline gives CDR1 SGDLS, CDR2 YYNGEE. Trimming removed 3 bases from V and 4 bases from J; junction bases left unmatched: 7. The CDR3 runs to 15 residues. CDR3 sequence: CASSEQGQPYNEQFF. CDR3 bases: TGTGCCAGCAGCGAGCAGGGACAGCCTTACAATGAGCAGTTCTTC. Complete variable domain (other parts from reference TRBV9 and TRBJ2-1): DSGVTQTPKHLITATGQRVTLRCSPRSGDLSVYWYQQSLDQGLQFLIQYYNGEERAKGNILERFSAQQFPDLHSELNLSSLELGDSALYFCASSEQGQPYNEQFFGPGTRLTVL.

For the CDR3, the DNA is TGCGCCAGCAGCCAAGGGTCCGGGGGGATGTTGGAAGCTTTCTTT. It translates to CASSQGSGGMLEAFF. The rearrangement uses TRBV4-1 and TRBJ1-1; weak D call: TRBD1 (5 bases). CDR3 length: 15 amino acids. CDR1 and CDR2 (germline): MGHRA, YSYEKL. V lost 1 base and J lost 8, with 17 bases in between.

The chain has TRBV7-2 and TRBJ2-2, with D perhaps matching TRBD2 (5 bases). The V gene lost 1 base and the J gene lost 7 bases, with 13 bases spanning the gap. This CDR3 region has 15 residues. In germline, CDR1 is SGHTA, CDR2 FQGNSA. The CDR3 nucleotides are TGTGCCAGCAGCTTAGAGGCGGGCCGTGGCGGGGAGCTGTTTTTT. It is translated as CASSLEAGRGGELFF.

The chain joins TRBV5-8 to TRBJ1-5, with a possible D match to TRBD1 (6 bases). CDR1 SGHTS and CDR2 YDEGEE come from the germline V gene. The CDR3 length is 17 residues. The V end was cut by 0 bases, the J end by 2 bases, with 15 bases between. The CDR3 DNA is TGTGCCAGCAGCTTGGTTCCAACAGGGACGGGCAATCAGCCCCAGCATTTT. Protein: CASSLVPTGTGNQPQHF.

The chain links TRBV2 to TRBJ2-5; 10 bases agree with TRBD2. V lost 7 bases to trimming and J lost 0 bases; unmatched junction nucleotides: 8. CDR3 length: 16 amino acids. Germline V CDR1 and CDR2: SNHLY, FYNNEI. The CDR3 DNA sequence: TGTGCCAGCACCTCAAAGCGGGGGGGAAACCAAGAGACCCAGTACTTC. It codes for CASTSKRGGNQETQYF. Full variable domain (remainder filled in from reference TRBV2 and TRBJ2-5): EPEVTQTPSHQVTQMGQEVILRCVPISNHLYFYWYRQILGQKVEFLVSFYNNEISEKSEIFDDQFSVERPDGSNFTLKIRSTKLEDSAMYFCASTSKRGGNQETQYFGPGTRLLVL.

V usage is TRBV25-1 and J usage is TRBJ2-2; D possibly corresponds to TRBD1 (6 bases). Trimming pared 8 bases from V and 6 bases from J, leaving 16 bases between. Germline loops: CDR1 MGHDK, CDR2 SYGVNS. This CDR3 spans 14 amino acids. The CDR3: CASLGTPTPGELFF. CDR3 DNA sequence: TGTGCCAGCCTCGGGACACCTACCCCCGGGGAGCTGTTTTTT.

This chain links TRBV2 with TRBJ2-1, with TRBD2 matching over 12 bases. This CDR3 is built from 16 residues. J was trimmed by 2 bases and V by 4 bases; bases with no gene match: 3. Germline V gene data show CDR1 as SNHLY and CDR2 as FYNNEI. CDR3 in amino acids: CASSGTSGATYNEQFF. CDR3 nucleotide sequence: TGTGCCAGCAGTGGGACTAGCGGGGCGACCTACAATGAGCAGTTCTTC.

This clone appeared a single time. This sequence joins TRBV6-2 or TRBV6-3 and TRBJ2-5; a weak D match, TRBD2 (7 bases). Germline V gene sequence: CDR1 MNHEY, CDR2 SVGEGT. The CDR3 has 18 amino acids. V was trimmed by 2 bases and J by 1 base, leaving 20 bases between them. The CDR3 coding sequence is TGTGCCAGCAGTTACCCCGAACGGGGGGCCAAAACCCAAGAGACCCAGTACTTC. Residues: CASSYPERGAKTQETQYF.

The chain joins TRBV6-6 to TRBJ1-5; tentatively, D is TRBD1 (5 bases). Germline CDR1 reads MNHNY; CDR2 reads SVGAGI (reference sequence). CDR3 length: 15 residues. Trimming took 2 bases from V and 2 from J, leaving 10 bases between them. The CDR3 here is CASSYGGVGNQPQHF. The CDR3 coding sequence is TGTGCCAGCAGTTACGGGGGGGTGGGCAATCAGCCCCAGCATTTT.

The DNA of the CDR3 is TGTGCCAGCAGTGAAGCGGGGGGGAACTACAATGAGCAGTTCTTC. As protein: CASSEAGGNYNEQFF. The chain employs TRBV6-1 and TRBJ2-1; 7 positions agree with TRBD2. The CDR3 is 15 amino acids. The J segment lost 3 bases and the V segment lost 0 bases, leaving 2 bases of the junction unmatched. Germline CDR1 MNHNS, CDR2 SASEGT.

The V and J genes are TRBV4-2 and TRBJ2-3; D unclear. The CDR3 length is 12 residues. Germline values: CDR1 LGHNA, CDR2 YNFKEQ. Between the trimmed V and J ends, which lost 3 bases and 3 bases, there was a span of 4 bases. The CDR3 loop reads CASSQQTDTQYF. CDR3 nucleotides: TGTGCCAGCAGCCAGCAGACAGATACGCAGTATTTT.

The DNA for the CDR3 is TGTGCCAGCCCATCAAATTTGTCTACCTACGAGCAGTACTTC. Its translation is CASPSNLSTYEQYF. The rearrangement joins TRBV6-4 to TRBJ2-7, with no clear D. The germline V gene encodes CDR1 MRHNA and CDR2 SNTAGT. Trimming cost V 8 bases and J 2 bases, with 16 bases left between them. This CDR3 contains 14 residues.

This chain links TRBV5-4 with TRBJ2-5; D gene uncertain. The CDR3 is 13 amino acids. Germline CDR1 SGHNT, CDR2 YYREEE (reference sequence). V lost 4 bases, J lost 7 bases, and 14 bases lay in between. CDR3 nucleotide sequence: TGTGCCAGCAGCGTTAACGGCGATGGGACCCAGTACTTC. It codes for CASSVNGDGTQYF.

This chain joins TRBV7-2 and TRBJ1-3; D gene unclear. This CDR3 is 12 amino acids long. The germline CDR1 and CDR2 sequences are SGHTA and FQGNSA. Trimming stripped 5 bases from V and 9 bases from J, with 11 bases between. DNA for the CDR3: TGTGCCAGCAGCCCATCACAGTCCACCATATATTTT. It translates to CASSPSQSTIYF.

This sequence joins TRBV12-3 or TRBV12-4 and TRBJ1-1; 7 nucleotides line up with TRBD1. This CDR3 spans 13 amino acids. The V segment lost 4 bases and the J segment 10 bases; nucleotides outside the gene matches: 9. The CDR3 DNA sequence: TGTGCCAGCAGTTCCGCAGGGACAGAACGAGCTTTCTTT. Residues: CASSSAGTERAFF.

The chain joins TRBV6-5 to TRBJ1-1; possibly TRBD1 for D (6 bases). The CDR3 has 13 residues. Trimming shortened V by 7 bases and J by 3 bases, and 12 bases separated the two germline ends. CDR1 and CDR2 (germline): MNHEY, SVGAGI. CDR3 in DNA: TGTGCCAGCATTTTAACAGGGTACACTGAAGCTTTCTTT. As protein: CASILTGYTEAFF.

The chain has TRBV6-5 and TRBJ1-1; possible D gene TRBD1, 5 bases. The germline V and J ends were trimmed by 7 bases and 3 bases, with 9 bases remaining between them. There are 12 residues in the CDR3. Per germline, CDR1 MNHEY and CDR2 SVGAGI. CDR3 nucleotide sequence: TGTGCCAGCAACCAGGGTGACACTGAAGCTTTCTTT. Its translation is CASNQGDTEAFF.

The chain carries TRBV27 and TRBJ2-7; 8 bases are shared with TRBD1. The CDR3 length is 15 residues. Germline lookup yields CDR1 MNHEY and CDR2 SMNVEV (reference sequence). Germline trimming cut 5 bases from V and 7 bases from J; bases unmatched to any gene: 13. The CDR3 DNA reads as TGTGCCAGCAGTCCCCGGGCAGGGGGCCTGGGGGAGCAGTACTTC. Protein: CASSPRAGGLGEQYF.

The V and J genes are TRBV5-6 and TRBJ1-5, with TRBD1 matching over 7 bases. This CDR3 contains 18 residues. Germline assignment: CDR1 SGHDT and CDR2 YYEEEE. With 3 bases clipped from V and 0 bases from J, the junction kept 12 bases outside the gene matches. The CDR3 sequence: CASSSGTEGVYSNQPQHF. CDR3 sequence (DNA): TGTGCCAGCAGCTCCGGGACAGAGGGGGTCTATAGCAATCAGCCCCAGCATTTT.

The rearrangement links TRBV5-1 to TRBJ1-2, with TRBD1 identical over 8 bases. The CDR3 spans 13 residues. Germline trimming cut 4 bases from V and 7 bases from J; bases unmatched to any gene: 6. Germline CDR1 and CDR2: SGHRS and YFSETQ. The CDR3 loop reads CASSATGGFGYTF. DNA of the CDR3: TGCGCCAGCAGCGCAACAGGGGGTTTTGGCTACACCTTC. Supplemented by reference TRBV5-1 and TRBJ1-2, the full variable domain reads KAGVTQTPRYLIKTRGQQVTLSCSPISGHRSVSWYQQTPGQGLQFLFEYFSETQRNKGNFPGRFSGRQFSNSRSEMNVSTLELGDSALYLCASSATGGFGYTFGSGTRLTVV.

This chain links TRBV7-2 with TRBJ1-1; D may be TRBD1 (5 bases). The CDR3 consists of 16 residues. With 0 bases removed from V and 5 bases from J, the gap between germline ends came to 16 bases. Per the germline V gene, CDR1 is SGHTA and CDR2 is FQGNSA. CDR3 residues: CASSLADGAVETEAFF. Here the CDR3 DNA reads TGTGCCAGCAGCTTAGCTGACGGGGCTGTGGAGACTGAAGCTTTCTTT.

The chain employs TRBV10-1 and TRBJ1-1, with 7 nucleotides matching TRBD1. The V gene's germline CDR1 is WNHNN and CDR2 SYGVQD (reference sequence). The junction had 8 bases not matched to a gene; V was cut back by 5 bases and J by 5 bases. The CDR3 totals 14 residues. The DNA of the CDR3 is TGCGCCAGCAGTTTACAGGGGAAAAGGACTGAAGCTTTCTTT. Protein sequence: CASSLQGKRTEAFF.

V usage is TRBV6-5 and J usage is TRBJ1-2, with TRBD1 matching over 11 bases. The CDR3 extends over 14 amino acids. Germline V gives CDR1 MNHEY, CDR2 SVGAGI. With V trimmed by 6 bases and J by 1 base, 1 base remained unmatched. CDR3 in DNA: TGTGCCAGCAGGGGGACAGGGGGTAACTATGGCTACACCTTC. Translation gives CASRGTGGNYGYTF.

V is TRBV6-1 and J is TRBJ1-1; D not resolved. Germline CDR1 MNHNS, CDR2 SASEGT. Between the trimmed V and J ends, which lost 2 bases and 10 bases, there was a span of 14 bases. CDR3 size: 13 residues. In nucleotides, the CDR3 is TGTGCCAGCAGTGAACCAGGCCCTTCTGGAGCTTTCTTT. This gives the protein CASSEPGPSGAFF.

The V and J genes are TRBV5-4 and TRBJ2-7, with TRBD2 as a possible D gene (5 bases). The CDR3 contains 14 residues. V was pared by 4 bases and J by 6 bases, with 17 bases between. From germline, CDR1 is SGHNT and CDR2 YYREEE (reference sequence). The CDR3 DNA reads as TGTGCCAGCAGCGCGGACTTCAACCCTAGCGAGCAGTACTTC. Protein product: CASSADFNPSEQYF.